A selection of T cell receptor beta chains follows, all from one sample in a study of blood T cell repertoires in COVID-19. Profiled with immunoSEQ multiplex PCR; TCRdb holds only in-frame clones, not every one. The table has hundreds of thousands of clones, just under 90% seen once. The specimen sequenced was peripheral blood. The receptors were gathered from a man between 60 and 75 years old who had recovered from COVID-19. CDR3s include the opening cysteine and the closing phenylalanine or tryptophan. Each record gives: CDR3 length, D gene, clone size, V gene, J gene, CDR3 protein, CDR3 DNA. D genes are given only for firm matches. Some rows have no size entry. The others give once, few or many, or a class for an expanded clone.

len: 20; d_gene: TRBD2; abundance: .; v_gene: TRBV7-3; j_gene: TRBJ2-1; CDR3aa: CASSLRPIKGLAGRNNEQFF; CDR3nt: TGTGCCAGCAGCTTAAGACCCATAAAGGGACTAGCGGGGAGAAACAATGAGCAGTTCTTC
len: 15; d_gene: TRBD1; abundance: .; v_gene: TRBV6-5; j_gene: TRBJ1-2; CDR3aa: CASSYEGQGFWGYTF; CDR3nt: TGTGCCAGCAGTTACGAAGGACAGGGATTTTGGGGCTACACCTTC
len: 14; d_gene: .; abundance: once; v_gene: TRBV27; j_gene: TRBJ2-3; CDR3aa: CASRLAHGTDTQYF; CDR3nt: TGTGCCAGCAGGTTAGCGCACGGCACAGATACGCAGTATTTT
len: 17; d_gene: TRBD2; abundance: .; v_gene: TRBV9; j_gene: TRBJ2-1; CDR3aa: CASSVASSGRARDEQFF; CDR3nt: TGTGCCAGCAGCGTAGCTTCTAGCGGGAGGGCGAGAGATGAGCAGTTCTTC
len: 15; d_gene: .; abundance: .; v_gene: TRBV5-5; j_gene: TRBJ2-1; CDR3aa: CASSLGGSSYNEQFF; CDR3nt: TGTGCCAGCAGCTTGGGCGGTAGCTCCTACAATGAGCAGTTCTTC
len: 15; d_gene: TRBD1; abundance: once; v_gene: TRBV7-9; j_gene: TRBJ2-7; CDR3aa: CASSSDRGVGYEQYF; CDR3nt: TGTGCCAGCAGCTCGGACAGGGGGGTAGGTTACGAGCAGTACTTC
len: 14; d_gene: .; abundance: .; v_gene: TRBV18; j_gene: TRBJ1-5; CDR3aa: CASSPDSIDQPQHF; CDR3nt: TGTGCCAGCTCACCGGACAGTATAGATCAGCCCCAGCATTTT
len: 15; d_gene: .; abundance: once; v_gene: TRBV3-1/TRBV3-2; j_gene: TRBJ2-5; CDR3aa: CASSQDPTSWETQYF; CDR3nt: TGTGCCAGCAGCCAAGATCCTACTAGCTGGGAGACCCAGTACTTC
len: 15; d_gene: .; abundance: .; v_gene: TRBV9; j_gene: TRBJ2-3; CDR3aa: CASSVWETAADTQYF; CDR3nt: TGTGCCAGCAGCGTGTGGGAGACGGCGGCAGATACGCAGTATTTT
len: 16; d_gene: .; abundance: .; v_gene: TRBV11-2; j_gene: TRBJ1-4; CDR3aa: CASSSRQAPTNEKLFF; CDR3nt: TGTGCCAGCAGCTCTCGACAGGCTCCAACTAATGAAAAACTGTTTTTT